The present TCR beta chain was sequenced within a study of blood T cell repertoires in COVID-19. Repertoires were generated with immunoSEQ multiplex PCR, while TCRdb's copy carries only in-frame clones and drops some. Of about 480,000 clones in the sample, roughly 89% were seen once. Germline V gene data show CDR1 as SGHDT and CDR2 as YYEEEE. The CDR3 is 14 amino acids. J gave up 9 bases and V 2 bases, and 10 bases lay outside the gene matches. The sample taken for sequencing was peripheral blood. The gene calls are TRBV5-6 and TRBJ1-1; 7 bases are shared with TRBD1. The sequence was obtained from a woman in her forties or fifties with COVID-19, enrolled during active disease. The CDR3 here is CASSFRTGLRQAFF. The CDR3 DNA follows: TGTGCCAGCAGCTTTAGGACAGGCCTTAGGCAAGCTTTCTTT. Supplemented by reference TRBV5-6 and TRBJ1-1, the full variable domain reads DAGVTQSPTHLIKTRGQQVTLRCSPKSGHDTVSWYQQALGQGPQFIFQYYEEEERQRGNFPDRFSGHQFPNYSSELNVNALLLGDSALYLCASSFRTGLRQAFFGQGTRLTVV.